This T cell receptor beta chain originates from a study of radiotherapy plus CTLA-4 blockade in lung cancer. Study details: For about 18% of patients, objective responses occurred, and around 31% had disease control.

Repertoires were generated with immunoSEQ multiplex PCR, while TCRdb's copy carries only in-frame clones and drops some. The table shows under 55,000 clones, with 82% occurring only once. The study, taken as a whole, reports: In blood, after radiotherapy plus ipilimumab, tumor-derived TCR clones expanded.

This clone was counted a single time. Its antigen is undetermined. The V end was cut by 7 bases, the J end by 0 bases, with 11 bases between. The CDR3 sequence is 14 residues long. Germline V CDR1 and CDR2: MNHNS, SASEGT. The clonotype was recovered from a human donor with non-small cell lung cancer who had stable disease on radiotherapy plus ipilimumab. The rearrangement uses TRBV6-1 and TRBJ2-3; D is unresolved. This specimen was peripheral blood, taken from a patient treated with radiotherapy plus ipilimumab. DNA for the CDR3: TGTGCCAGCAATGGAGTTACTAGCACAGATACGCAGTATTTT. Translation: CASNGVTSTDTQYF.